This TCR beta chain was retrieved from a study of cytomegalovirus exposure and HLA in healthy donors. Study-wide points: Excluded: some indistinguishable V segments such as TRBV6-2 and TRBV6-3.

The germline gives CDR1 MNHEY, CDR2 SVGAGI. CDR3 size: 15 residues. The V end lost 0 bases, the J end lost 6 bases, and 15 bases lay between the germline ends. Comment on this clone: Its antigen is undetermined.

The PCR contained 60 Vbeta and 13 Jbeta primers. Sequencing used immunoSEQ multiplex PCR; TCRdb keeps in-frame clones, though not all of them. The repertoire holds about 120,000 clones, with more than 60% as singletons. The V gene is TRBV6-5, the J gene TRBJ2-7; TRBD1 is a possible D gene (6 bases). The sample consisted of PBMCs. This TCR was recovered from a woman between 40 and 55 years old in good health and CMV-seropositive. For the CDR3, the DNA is TGTGCCAGCAGTTACTCGTCCCGGACAGCCGGCGAGCAGTACTTC. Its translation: CASSYSSRTAGEQYF.